One sample yielded the 27 T cell receptor beta chains listed below, sequenced in a study of shared clonotypes between healthy human individuals. The method was immunoSEQ multiplex PCR; TCRdb's version includes in-frame clones alone and lacks a portion of them. This sample has over 2,000,000 clones, with over 85% found just once. Terminally differentiated effector memory CD45RA+ cells were left out of the naive CD8 fraction, which was CD45RO-negative and positively selected for CCR7. Sample: naive CD8+ T cells from PBMCs. The receptors shown here come from a man aged 18 to 29 in good health. Some clones in this sample may be carry-over from other donors' samples.

A remark on this clone: Different DNA sequences within this sample yield the same CDR3. This chain uses TRBV7-9 with TRBJ2-7; D might be TRBD2 (5 bases). V was cut by 1 base and J by 3 bases, with 7 bases left in between. CDR1 is SEHNR, CDR2 FQNEAQ, per germline (reference sequence). The CDR3 sequence is 13 residues long. As DNA, the CDR3 is TGTGCCAGCAGCTTAGAGGCGGGCTACGAGCAGTACTTC. Amino acids: CASSLEAGYEQYF.

The genes are TRBV5-1 and TRBJ2-1; D assignment may be TRBD1 or TRBD2 (5 bases each). Germline CDR1 reads SGHRS; CDR2 reads YFSETQ. This CDR3 comprises 14 residues. With 2 bases removed from V and 5 bases from J, the gap between germline ends came to 11 bases. The CDR3 is CASSFSGPHNEQFF. For the CDR3, the DNA is TGCGCCAGCAGCTTTTCGGGACCACACAATGAGCAGTTCTTC. Variable domain in full (rest from reference TRBV5-1 and TRBJ2-1): KAGVTQTPRYLIKTRGQQVTLSCSPISGHRSVSWYQQTPGQGLQFLFEYFSETQRNKGNFPGRFSGRQFSNSRSEMNVSTLELGDSALYLCASSFSGPHNEQFFGPGTRLTVL.

CDR3 amino acids: CASSPRDRGHSYTF. In DNA, the CDR3 is TGTGCCAGTAGTCCCCGGGACAGGGGCCATAGCTACACCTTC. This chain links TRBV19 with TRBJ1-2; 10 bases line up with TRBD1. The germline CDR1 and CDR2 sequences are LNHDA and SQIVND (reference sequence). The CDR3 sequence is 14 residues long. V shed 5 bases, J shed 9 bases, and the junction held 9 bases outside the gene matches.

The chain couples TRBV29-1 to TRBJ1-1, with 8 nucleotides matching TRBD1. CDR1 and CDR2 from the germline V gene are SQVTM and ANQGSEA. J was trimmed by 1 base and V by 2 bases; bases with no gene match: 12. The CDR3 covers 17 residues. The DNA for the CDR3 is TGCAGCGTTGAATTCGGGCTAGGACAGGGTAAGAACACTGAAGCTTTCTTT. It is translated as CSVEFGLGQGKNTEAFF. The full variable domain, its missing parts supplied by reference TRBV29-1 and TRBJ1-1, is SAVISQKPSRDICQRGTSLTIQCQVDSQVTMMFWYRQQPGQSLTLIATANQGSEATYESGFVIDKFPISRPNLTFSTLTVSNMSPEDSSIYLCSVEFGLGQGKNTEAFFGQGTRLTVV.

The V call is TRBV2, the J call TRBJ1-2; D gene uncertain. Germline loops: CDR1 SNHLY, CDR2 FYNNEI. This CDR3 contains 13 residues. V gave up 7 bases and J gave up 5 bases, with 14 bases separating them. In DNA form, the CDR3 reads TGTGCCAGCACCATCGCGCCTCGGTATGGCTACACCTTC. Translated: CASTIAPRYGYTF.

The genes are TRBV11-2 and TRBJ2-1; the match to TRBD2 covers 9 bases. The ends lost 7 bases at V and 6 bases at J; junction bases unmatched: 13. The CDR3 is 16 residues long. Germline V gene data show CDR1 as SGHAT and CDR2 as FQNNGV. CDR3 protein: CASIFRGLAGFNEQFF. The CDR3 region has the DNA TGTGCCAGCATCTTCCGGGGGCTAGCGGGATTCAATGAGCAGTTCTTC. The full variable domain, completed using reference TRBV11-2 and TRBJ2-1, is EAGVAQSPRYKIIEKRQSVAFWCNPISGHATLYWYQQILGQGPKLLIQFQNNGVVDDSQLPKDRFSAERLKGVDSTLKIQPAKLEDSAVYLCASIFRGLAGFNEQFFGPGTRLTVL.

The chain combines TRBV30 with TRBJ2-1; 8 nucleotides line up with TRBD2. Trimming took 6 bases from V and 4 from J; bases not matched to a gene: 5. The CDR3 sequence is 13 residues long. CDR1 is GTSNPN, CDR2 SVGIG, per germline (reference sequence). In DNA, the CDR3 is TGTGCCTGTCGGGAGGGCCGGTACAATGAGCAGTTCTTC. Amino acids: CACREGRYNEQFF.

V is TRBV28 and J is TRBJ1-1, with 8 bases that match TRBD1. Germline V gene lookup returns CDR1 MDHEN and CDR2 SYDVKM. The CDR3 consists of 15 residues. Trimming removed 7 bases from V and 11 bases from J; junction bases left unmatched: 18. CDR3 coding DNA: TGTGCCAGCAAACCCCTCCAGGGGGCGGTTAGTCGGGCTTTCTTT. Its protein is CASKPLQGAVSRAFF.

The chain links TRBV7-6 to TRBJ2-3; TRBD2 matches at 9 bases. The junction had 6 bases not matched to a gene; V was cut back by 1 base and J by 4 bases. This CDR3 region has 16 residues. From germline, CDR1 is SGHVS and CDR2 FNYEAQ. The CDR3 is CASSLVSSGKADTQYF. CDR3 in DNA: TGTGCCAGCAGCTTAGTTTCTAGCGGGAAGGCAGATACGCAGTATTTT.

CDR3 coding DNA: TGCGCCAGCAGCCCACGACTGATGGCGGAAAACTATGGCTACACCTTC. It specifies CASSPRLMAENYGYTF. V gene TRBV4-1 combines with J gene TRBJ1-2; D ambiguous. Germline CDR1 MGHRA, CDR2 YSYEKL. This CDR3 is built from 16 residues. V dropped 4 bases and J dropped 2 bases, with 17 bases sitting between them.

This rearrangement joins TRBV25-1 to TRBJ1-5; unclear D gene. The V gene lost 4 bases and the J gene lost 2 bases, with 9 bases spanning the gap. Germline CDR1 is MGHDK and CDR2 is SYGVNS. CDR3 length: 14 amino acids. The DNA of the CDR3 is TGTGCCAGCAGTGGGGCGCAGGGCAATCAGCCCCAGCATTTT. Translated: CASSGAQGNQPQHF.

The rearrangement uses TRBV7-6 and TRBJ2-7; D is uncertain. From germline, CDR1 is SGHVS and CDR2 FNYEAQ. Trimming stripped 8 bases from V and 7 bases from J, with 21 bases between. This CDR3 comprises 14 residues. The CDR3 loop reads CASRPNIGPGEQYF. CDR3 nucleotide sequence: TGTGCCAGCCGCCCCAATATCGGGCCCGGGGAGCAGTACTTC.

The rearrangement joins TRBV16 to TRBJ2-7; D perhaps matches TRBD1 (5 bases). The germline V and J ends were trimmed by 2 bases and 2 bases, with 16 bases remaining between them. Germline lookup yields CDR1 KGHSY and CDR2 FQNENV. This CDR3 spans 16 amino acids. CDR3: CASSQETTVSTYEQYF. CDR3 DNA: TGTGCCAGCAGCCAAGAAACGACAGTGAGTACCTACGAGCAGTACTTC. Variable domain in full (rest from reference TRBV16 and TRBJ2-7): GEEVAQTPKHLVRGEGQKAKLYCAPIKGHSYVFWYQQVLKNEFKFLISFQNENVFDETGMPKERFSAKCLPNSPCSLEIQATKLEDSAVYFCASSQETTVSTYEQYFGPGTRLTVT.

The gene calls are TRBV4-1 and TRBJ1-5, with 8 bases matching TRBD1. The germline V gene encodes CDR1 MGHRA and CDR2 YSYEKL. The V gene end was trimmed by 8 bases and the J gene end by 0 bases; junction bases not matched to a gene: 9. The CDR3 totals 16 residues. The CDR3 sequence is CASRTGPLYSNQPQHF. CDR3 sequence (DNA): TGCGCCAGCCGGACAGGGCCTTTGTATAGCAATCAGCCCCAGCATTTT.

This sequence joins TRBV7-9 and TRBJ2-3, with TRBD1 identical over 10 bases. The CDR3 covers 17 residues. The germline V gene encodes CDR1 SEHNR and CDR2 FQNEAQ (reference sequence). Trimming cost V 4 bases and J 2 bases; bases outside gene matches: 9. CDR3 in amino acids: CASSSTGTGVATDTQYF. CDR3 sequence (DNA): TGTGCCAGCAGCTCAACCGGGACAGGGGTAGCCACAGATACGCAGTATTTT.

In regard to this clone: The sample has other DNA sequences that encode this CDR3 too. V gene TRBV7-9 combines with J gene TRBJ2-3; D gene unclear. CDR1 SEHNR and CDR2 FQNEAQ come from the germline V gene (reference sequence). The length of the CDR3 is 13 residues. V was shortened by 5 bases and J by 0 bases, with 6 bases between the two germline ends. The chain's CDR3 is CASSPPSTDTQYF. The CDR3, as DNA: TGTGCCAGCAGCCCTCCTAGCACAGATACGCAGTATTTT.

This clone was seen once. The chain recombines TRBV2 with TRBJ2-7; tentative D call: TRBD2 (6 bases). This CDR3 comprises 12 residues. Germline V gene lookup returns CDR1 SNHLY and CDR2 FYNNEI. With 8 bases removed from V and 3 bases from J, the gap between germline ends came to 11 bases. CDR3 region: CASLVGGYEQYF. The CDR3 DNA reads as TGTGCCAGCCTTGTGGGGGGCTACGAGCAGTACTTC.

The genes are TRBV7-6 and TRBJ1-4, with no clear D. Germline values: CDR1 SGHVS, CDR2 FNYEAQ. V was trimmed by 7 bases and J by 8 bases, leaving 17 bases between them. The CDR3 runs 14 residues. The chain's CDR3 is CASTQTLTGEKLFF. In nucleotides, the CDR3 is TGTGCCAGCACCCAAACCCTCACGGGGGAAAAACTGTTTTTT.

The chain joins TRBV4-2 to TRBJ2-1, with 11 bases aligning to TRBD2. In germline, CDR1 is LGHNA, CDR2 YNFKEQ. The V and J ends lost 3 bases and 8 bases, in that order; junction bases with no gene match: 9. The CDR3 has 16 residues. CDR3 DNA: TGTGCCAGCAGCCAGTCACTAGCGGGAGAAGGAGATGAGCAGTTCTTC. Protein product: CASSQSLAGEGDEQFF.

The chain carries TRBV30 and TRBJ2-1; D tentatively reads TRBD1 or TRBD2 (5 bases each). V lost 2 bases and J 4 bases, leaving 12 bases between the germline ends. This CDR3 is built from 14 residues. From germline, CDR1 is GTSNPN and CDR2 SVGIG (reference sequence). CDR3 DNA: TGTGCCTGGAGTTCGGGGCTAGGATACAATGAGCAGTTCTTC. As protein: CAWSSGLGYNEQFF.

J is TRBJ2-7 and V is TRBV7-9; D uncertain. V lost 1 base and J lost 3, with 7 bases in between. Germline V gene lookup returns CDR1 SEHNR and CDR2 FQNEAQ (reference sequence). This CDR3 has 13 residues. The CDR3 here is CASSLGPDYEQYF. The CDR3 nucleotides are TGTGCCAGCAGCTTAGGGCCAGACTACGAGCAGTACTTC.

The chain recombines TRBV9 with TRBJ1-1; D not certain. V was shortened by 3 bases and J by 0 bases, with 12 bases between the two germline ends. The germline V gene encodes CDR1 SGDLS and CDR2 YYNGEE. The CDR3 is 15 amino acids. CDR3 in DNA: TGTGCCAGCAGCGGCACCCCATCCGTGAACACTGAAGCTTTCTTT. Its translation is CASSGTPSVNTEAFF.

The J gene is TRBJ2-5, the V gene TRBV4-3, with D possibly being TRBD1 or TRBD2 (6 bases each). The CDR3 is made up of 15 amino acids. V dropped 2 bases and J dropped 1 base, with 11 bases sitting between them. Germline CDR1 reads LGHNA; CDR2 reads YSLEER. The DNA for the CDR3 is TGCGCCAGCAGCCAACTAACGGGGGCCCAAGAGACCCAGTACTTC. Its protein is CASSQLTGAQETQYF.

This chain connects TRBV14 to TRBJ2-1; TRBD1 aligns across 9 bases. Trimming removed 1 base from V and 13 bases from J; junction bases left unmatched: 14. Germline V gene data show CDR1 as SGHDN and CDR2 as FVKESK. The CDR3 has 16 residues. This CDR3 is CASSQGISRDRENQFF. The DNA for the CDR3 is TGTGCCAGCAGCCAAGGGATCTCCCGGGACAGGGAGAACCAGTTCTTC.

CDR3 sequence (DNA): TGTGCCAGCAGCCCTCGAGGCGGGAGGGCCCTGGTGGGGGATACGCAGTATTTT. Encoded protein: CASSPRGGRALVGDTQYF. The gene calls are TRBV28 and TRBJ2-3, with 9 bases fitting TRBD2. The germline V gene encodes CDR1 MDHEN and CDR2 SYDVKM. This CDR3 has 18 amino acids. The ends lost 6 bases at V and 6 bases at J; junction bases unmatched: 19. Together with reference TRBV28 and TRBJ2-3, the CDR3 gives the full variable domain: DVKVTQSSRYLVKRTGEKVFLECVQDMDHENMFWYRQDPGLGLRLIYFSYDVKMKEKGDIPEGYSVSREKKERFSLILESASTNQTSMYLCASSPRGGRALVGDTQYFGPGTRLTVL.

The gene calls are TRBV27 and TRBJ2-5; D tentatively reads TRBD1 or TRBD2 (5 bases each). There are 14 residues in the CDR3. V gave up 5 bases and J gave up 3 bases, with 13 bases separating them. Germline V gene data show CDR1 as MNHEY and CDR2 as SMNVEV (reference sequence). The CDR3: CASSPWDGKETQYF. CDR3 nucleotide sequence: TGTGCCAGCAGTCCGTGGGACGGAAAAGAGACCCAGTACTTC.

J is TRBJ2-7 and V is TRBV7-6; 9 bases fit TRBD1. With V trimmed by 7 bases and J by 3 bases, 7 bases remained unmatched. This CDR3 comprises 14 residues. Germline V gene data show CDR1 as SGHVS and CDR2 as FNYEAQ. CDR3 in amino acids: CASTPGTGNYEQYF. The DNA for the CDR3 is TGTGCCAGCACTCCGGGGACAGGGAACTACGAGCAGTACTTC. Using reference TRBV7-6 and TRBJ2-7 for the parts outside the CDR3, the full variable domain is GAGVSQSPRYKVTKRGQDVALRCDPISGHVSLYWYRQALGQGPEFLTYFNYEAQQDKSGLPNDRFSAERPEGSISTLTIQRTEQRDSAMYRCASTPGTGNYEQYFGPGTRLTVT.